The subject of this entry is one TCR beta chain. Its target is unknown. With the Oncomine TCR Beta short-read assay, DNA from cultured CD4+ T cells was sequenced. The authors extracted genomic DNA from cultured CD4+ T cells. TCRdb itself ran the PCR reads through MiXCR, one entry per CDR3 protein. This table holds some 12,000 distinct CDR3 sequences, 40% to 50% found once. The treatment was: roughly 11-day PBMC culture with coronavirus spike peptide pools or control peptides (ViraFEST assay). ViraFEST stimulated the growth of antigen-specific T cells using peptide pools and subsequently profiled their TCRs by sequencing. PBMC cultures, at approximately 2 million cells per well, received about 9.9 IU/ml IL-2 and about 11 ug/ml peptide pools. This sample is drawn from a study of vaccination and CD4 T cells after COVID-19. Overall study context: Investigators stimulated cells with overlapping spike peptides drawn from SARS-CoV-2, HCoV-NL63, HCoV-OC43 and HCoV-229E.

The receptor comes from a human donor who had recovered from COVID-19. Sequencing was done on a sample of CD4+ T cells from blood, cultured in vitro.

The CDR3 here is CASSPGWDEQFF. The CDR3 DNA follows: TGTGCCAGCAGTCCCGGGTGGGATGAGCAGTTCTTC. The chain uses TRBV12-3 or TRBV12-4 and TRBJ2-1; no definite D call. V was pared by 5 bases and J by 8 bases, with 10 bases between. This CDR3 has 12 amino acids.